Sequencing of this T cell receptor beta chain was carried out in a study of shared clonotypes between healthy human individuals. Whole-study results and caveats: It was the non-shared clonotypes that had lower generation probabilities than clonotypes shared by all four donors.

In the case of this clone: The antigen is undetermined.

Naive CD8 cells were CD45RO-negative, positively selected for CCR7, excluding terminally differentiated effector memory CD45RA+ cells. The CDR3 is 16 residues long. CDR1 and CDR2 (germline): SGHAT, FQNNGV. V lost 8 bases to trimming and J lost 0 bases, with 20 bases between them. Libraries were prepared by immunoSEQ multiplex PCR; TCRdb keeps only in-frame clonotypes and omits some of them. The table shows some 800,000 clones, with about 91% occurring only once. The specimen was naive CD8+ T cells sorted from blood. V gene TRBV11-2 combines with J gene TRBJ2-7, with D tentatively TRBD1 or TRBD2 (5 bases each). The source of this sequence is a man aged 25 to 40 in good health. For the CDR3, the DNA is TGTGCCAGCGGACTTCCCGGTCGGGGCGACTCCTACGAGCAGTACTTC. It encodes CASGLPGRGDSYEQYF.